The subject of this entry is one T cell receptor beta chain. This sample was included in a study of blood T cell repertoires in COVID-19. Study-level information: Specimens from acute and convalescent COVID-19 originated in the United States, Italy and Spain. PBMCs, B-cell-depleted T cells, or T cells provided the cDNA or gDNA that made up the material.

V was pared by 6 bases and J by 5 bases, with 8 bases of the junction left unmatched. The CDR3 totals 15 residues. Germline lookup yields CDR1 SGHRS and CDR2 YFSETQ. Clones were sequenced by immunoSEQ multiplex PCR, and TCRdb holds only the in-frame ones, with some missing. There are around 170,000 clones in the sample; 78% occur only once, and about 14% lies in the top ten. The clonotype was recovered from a woman older than 75 with acute or convalescent COVID-19. Sample: peripheral blood. The genes are TRBV5-1 and TRBJ2-5; 12 bases line up with TRBD1. In DNA, the CDR3 is TGCGCCAGCAATACCGGGACAGGGGGCGTGGAGACCCAGTACTTC. It is translated as CASNTGTGGVETQYF.